This T cell receptor (beta chain) came from a study of blood T cell repertoires in COVID-19. Whole-study context: Acute-phase and convalescent COVID-19 samples originated in the United States, Italy and Spain. T cells, B-cell-depleted T cells, or PBMCs provided the cDNA or gDNA that served as material.

The CDR3 has 14 residues. The V gene's germline CDR1 is GTSNPN and CDR2 SVGIG (reference sequence). Trimming took off 1 base at V and 3 bases at J, with 13 bases between the two ends. TCRdb's copy holds only in-frame clones and misses some; the assay was immunoSEQ multiplex PCR. The table records about 230,000 clones, about 90% of them present only once. V gene TRBV30 combines with J gene TRBJ2-7, with a weak D call TRBD2 (7 bases). The receptor comes from a woman between 25 and 40 years old who had been exposed to COVID-19. The sequenced sample consisted of PBMCs or T cells enriched from blood (not recorded which). The CDR3 is CAWSEGGELYEQYF. The DNA of the CDR3 is TGTGCCTGGAGTGAAGGGGGGGAACTCTACGAGCAGTACTTC.